One and the same sample provided the 31 T cell receptor beta chains below, sequenced in a study of T cells in Graves' hyperthyroidism and ophthalmopathy. RNA transcripts were the template for amplifying TCR beta CDR3 regions. In the first-round RT-PCR of the TCR CDR3, the HTBI primer set was used. Each CDR3 protein gets one entry after TCRdb re-called the multiplex PCR reads with MiXCR. This table has 300,000 to 350,000 distinct CDR3 sequences, 15% to 20% appearing once. The material sequenced was blood. Every receptor here comes from a woman between 50 and 59 years old with Graves' hyperthyroidism.

Many counts were recorded for this clonotype. This sequence joins TRBV3-1 and TRBJ2-1, with 9 bases aligning to TRBD1. Germline trimming cut 6 bases from V and 6 bases from J; bases unmatched to any gene: 6. The CDR3 is 14 residues long. The germline V gene encodes CDR1 LGHDT and CDR2 YNNKEL (reference sequence). CDR3 amino acids: CASSPRDRVNEQFF. In nucleotides, the CDR3 is TGTGCCAGCAGTCCCCGGGACAGGGTCAATGAGCAGTTCTTC.

The chain employs TRBV15 and TRBJ1-2; 7 bases are shared with TRBD1. This CDR3 comprises 17 residues. From germline, CDR1 is LNHNV and CDR2 YYDKDF (reference sequence). J lost 1 base, V lost 4 bases, and 12 bases had no gene match. The CDR3 here is CATSTSMTGWDNYGYTF. CDR3 in DNA: TGTGCCACCAGCACTTCGATGACAGGGTGGGATAACTATGGCTACACCTTC.

This clonotype has only a few counts. The CDR3 bases are TGTGCCACTGAGGGGAACACTGAAGCTTTCTTT. Translation gives CATEGNTEAFF. The chain recombines TRBV19 with TRBJ1-1, with no clear D. CDR3 length: 11 amino acids. Germline CDR1 reads LNHDA; CDR2 reads SQIVND (reference sequence). The germline V and J ends were trimmed by 10 bases and 1 base, with 7 bases remaining between them.

The V gene is TRBV7-3, the J gene TRBJ2-1; 14 nucleotides align to TRBD2. The junction had 6 bases not matched to a gene; V was cut back by 5 bases and J by 12 bases. The CDR3 is 14 residues long. Germline CDR1 reads SGHTA; CDR2 reads FQGTGA. The CDR3 loop reads CASSQGTSGRGQFF. CDR3 DNA sequence: TGTGCCAGCAGCCAGGGGACTAGCGGGAGAGGGCAGTTCTTC. Supplemented by reference TRBV7-3 and TRBJ2-1, the full variable domain reads GAGVSQTPSNKVTEKGKYVELRCDPISGHTALYWYRQSLGQGPEFLIYFQGTGAADDSGLPNDRFFAVRPEGSVSTLKIQRTERGDSAVYLCASSQGTSGRGQFFGPGTRLTVL.

This chain connects TRBV27 to TRBJ2-7; D is ambiguous. Germline V gene sequence: CDR1 MNHEY, CDR2 SMNVEV (reference sequence). The CDR3 totals 14 residues. Trimming pared 3 bases from V and 0 bases from J, leaving 9 bases between. The CDR3 protein is CASSFSGGSYEQYV. The CDR3 region has the DNA TGTGCCAGCAGTTTCTCGGGCGGCTCCTACGAGCAGTACGTC.

The V and J genes are TRBV6-1 and TRBJ2-3, with TRBD2 as a possible D gene (7 bases). With 1 base removed from V and 5 bases from J, the gap between germline ends came to 10 bases. Germline assignment: CDR1 MNHNS and CDR2 SASEGT. The CDR3 is 14 residues long. The CDR3 here is CASSEGGGIDTQYF. As DNA, the CDR3 is TGTGCCAGCAGTGAAGGCGGGGGCATAGATACGCAGTATTTT.

The chain couples TRBV19 to TRBJ2-2, with D possibly being TRBD1 (6 bases). The germline V and J ends were trimmed by 3 bases and 5 bases, with 13 bases remaining between them. CDR1 and CDR2 from the germline V gene are LNHDA and SQIVND (reference sequence). The CDR3 consists of 15 residues. The CDR3 region has the DNA TGTGCCAGTAGTATCCGGGACATTCCTACCGGGGAGCTGTTTTTT. Its protein is CASSIRDIPTGELFF.

This clonotype was found many times. The V gene is TRBV18, the J gene TRBJ2-7; 10 bases agree with TRBD1. This CDR3 is built from 16 residues. In germline, CDR1 is KGHSH, CDR2 LQKENI. The V segment lost 0 bases and the J segment 0 bases; nucleotides outside the gene matches: 2. The CDR3 loop reads CASSPPGQGSSYEQYF. DNA for the CDR3: TGTGCCAGCTCACCACCGGGACAGGGGAGCTCCTACGAGCAGTACTTC.

V gene TRBV24-1 combines with J gene TRBJ2-3; D may match TRBD1 or TRBD2 (5 bases each). Trimming stripped 0 bases from V and 6 bases from J, with 12 bases between. This CDR3 contains 15 residues. Germline assignment: CDR1 KGHDR and CDR2 SFDVKD. The DNA for the CDR3 is TGTGCCACCAGTGATTTGCGATTCGGGGACGATACGCAGTATTTT. Its translation: CATSDLRFGDDTQYF.

On this clonotype itself: One end of the junction fails to match germline, which may point to a read error. The rearrangement links TRBV5-1 to TRBJ2-7; D is unresolved. This CDR3 is 14 amino acids long. The germline V gene has CDR1 SGHRS and CDR2 YFSETQ. CDR3 amino acids: CAGSFGLTTGGQYF. The CDR3 DNA is TGCGCCGGCAGCTTTGGGCTTACAACCGGCGGGCAGTACTTC.

The genes are TRBV12-3 or TRBV12-4 and TRBJ2-1; 8 nucleotides align to TRBD2. J lost 2 bases, V lost 5 bases, and 5 bases had no gene match. The CDR3 has 15 amino acids. The CDR3 coding sequence is TGTGCCAGCAGTATATTAGCGGGGCCCTACAATGAGCAGTTCTTC. Encoded protein: CASSILAGPYNEQFF.

V usage is TRBV7-9 and J usage is TRBJ2-7, with D possibly TRBD1 on 5 matching bases. Per germline, CDR1 SEHNR and CDR2 FQNEAQ (reference sequence). The CDR3 is 15 residues long. Trimming removed 5 bases at V and 1 base at J, with 15 bases between. The DNA for the CDR3 is TGTGCCAGCAGCAAATCGTGGGGCAGATCCTACGAGCAGTACTTC. This encodes CASSKSWGRSYEQYF.

This clonotype was recorded at least ten times. The chain has TRBV12-3 or TRBV12-4 and TRBJ2-4; D could derive from TRBD1 or TRBD2 (5 bases each). This CDR3 is 16 amino acids long. The V end lost 5 bases, the J end lost 3 bases, and 17 bases lay between the germline ends. The CDR3 sequence: CASSEGKMKVKNIQYF. CDR3 nucleotides: TGTGCCAGCAGTGAGGGGAAGATGAAAGTCAAAAACATTCAGTACTTC.

This clonotype was counted many times. The J gene is TRBJ2-1, the V gene TRBV20-1; 12 positions match TRBD2. The CDR3 is made up of 14 amino acids. J gave up 5 bases and V 1 base, and 0 bases lay outside the gene matches. The V gene's germline CDR1 is DFQATT and CDR2 SNEGSKA (reference sequence). The CDR3 coding sequence is TGCAGTGCTAGAGGACTAGCGGGGGACAATGAGCAGTTCTTC. Translation gives CSARGLAGDNEQFF.

This clonotype was counted at least ten times. The chain combines TRBV5-1 with TRBJ2-1; D not certain. The CDR3 contains 13 residues. CDR1 and CDR2 (germline): SGHRS, YFSETQ. Trimming shortened V by 3 bases and J by 0 bases, and 4 bases separated the two germline ends. CDR3 region: CASSSFSYNEQFF. CDR3 sequence (DNA): TGCGCCAGCAGCTCTTTCTCCTACAATGAGCAGTTCTTC.

This chain connects TRBV11-3 to TRBJ2-5, with D possibly being TRBD2 (5 bases). Trimming shortened V by 3 bases and J by 1 base, and 15 bases separated the two germline ends. Per germline, CDR1 SGHNT and CDR2 YENEEA. The CDR3 is 16 residues long. The CDR3 DNA reads TGTGCCAGCAGCTTGGCCGGAGGACGGACCCAAGAGACCCAGTACTTC. Encoded protein: CASSLAGGRTQETQYF.

V is TRBV13 and J is TRBJ1-6, with no clear D. The CDR3 runs 14 residues. CDR1 and CDR2 from the germline V gene are PRHDT and FYEKMQ (reference sequence). The V end lost 1 base, the J end lost 3 bases, and 4 bases lay between the germline ends. The DNA for the CDR3 is TGTGCCAGCAGCTTAGCGGGCTATAATTCACCCCTCCACTTT. Amino acids: CASSLAGYNSPLHF.

About this clonotype: It may be a read error: a sequence one base away is much more abundant. V usage is TRBV28 and J usage is TRBJ2-5, with a possible D match to TRBD1 (6 bases). CDR1 is MDHEN, CDR2 SYDVKM, per germline. This CDR3 has 14 residues. The CDR3 DNA reads as TGTACCAGCACCGTAAGGGGGTTGACTGAGACCCAGTACTTC. Translation: CTSTVRGLTETQYF.

The J gene is TRBJ1-6, the V gene TRBV6-1; the D is unclear. Trimming removed 5 bases from V and 8 bases from J, with 7 bases in between. CDR3 length equals 12 residues. Germline CDR1 is MNHNS and CDR2 is SASEGT. CDR3 DNA: TGTGCCAGCAGTCCAGCGTATTCACCCCTCCACTTT. Encoded protein: CASSPAYSPLHF.

This clonotype has ten or more counts. J is TRBJ1-1 and V is TRBV30, with a weak D call TRBD1 (6 bases). The CDR3 length is 14 residues. Germline CDR1 reads GTSNPN; CDR2 reads SVGIG (reference sequence). V lost 3 bases and J lost 5, with 16 bases in between. The CDR3 nucleotides read TGTGCCTGGAGGCGGCAGGGGTTGGGTACTGAAGCTTTCTTT. Translated: CAWRRQGLGTEAFF.

The gene calls are TRBV4-1 and TRBJ2-1; 12 bases are a match to TRBD1. This CDR3 spans 17 amino acids. Trimming removed 0 bases from V and 9 bases from J; junction bases left unmatched: 9. CDR1 and CDR2 (germline): MGHRA, YSYEKL. Written as DNA, the CDR3 is TGCGCCAGCAGCCAAGAGGGACAGGGGGCGCGATCAAGTGAGCAGTTCTTC. Protein: CASSQEGQGARSSEQFF.

This clonotype has a handful of counts. This chain connects TRBV30 to TRBJ1-5; D gene ambiguous. Deletions cut 1 base from V and 5 bases from J, with 9 bases between. The CDR3 totals 13 residues. The germline V gene has CDR1 GTSNPN and CDR2 SVGIG (reference sequence). CDR3 sequence: CAWSAGFYQPQHF. CDR3 nucleotide sequence: TGTGCCTGGAGTGCGGGGTTTTATCAGCCCCAGCATTTT. Using reference TRBV30 and TRBJ1-5 for the parts outside the CDR3, the full variable domain is SQTIHQWPATLVQPVGSPLSLECTVEGTSNPNLYWYRQAAGRGLQLLFYSVGIGQISSEVPQNLSASRPQDRQFILSSKKLLLSDSGFYLCAWSAGFYQPQHFGDGTRLSIL.

This clonotype was observed many times. V is TRBV28 and J is TRBJ1-2; D is perhaps TRBD1 (5 bases). Trimming pared 2 bases from V and 1 base from J, leaving 14 bases between. This CDR3 has 16 amino acids. The germline V gene encodes CDR1 MDHEN and CDR2 SYDVKM. The CDR3 DNA is TGTGCCAGCAGTTTACTCTCCCAGGGAGTTAACTATGGCTACACCTTC. Translated, it gives CASSLLSQGVNYGYTF.

This clonotype was counted at least ten times. J is TRBJ2-7 and V is TRBV11-2, with 7 bases that match TRBD1. This CDR3 has 13 residues. Germline V gene lookup returns CDR1 SGHAT and CDR2 FQNNGV. J lost 3 bases, V lost 5 bases, and 4 bases had no gene match. CDR3 residues: CASSHRGLYEQYF. Here the CDR3 DNA reads TGTGCCAGCAGCCACAGGGGTCTCTACGAGCAGTACTTC. Looking up the rest from reference TRBV11-2 and TRBJ2-7 gives the full variable domain: EAGVAQSPRYKIIEKRQSVAFWCNPISGHATLYWYQQILGQGPKLLIQFQNNGVVDDSQLPKDRFSAERLKGVDSTLKIQPAKLEDSAVYLCASSHRGLYEQYFGPGTRLTVT.

The chain combines TRBV28 with TRBJ2-1; TRBD2 matches at 7 bases. Germline trimming cut 8 bases from V and 0 bases from J; bases unmatched to any gene: 13. The CDR3 is made up of 17 amino acids. Germline V gene sequence: CDR1 MDHEN, CDR2 SYDVKM. CDR3 coding DNA: TGTGCCAGCCGACCCGATAGCGGGCAGAGCTCCTACAATGAGCAGTTCTTC. Encoded protein: CASRPDSGQSSYNEQFF.

This clonotype was seen repeatedly, ten times or more. V usage is TRBV5-1 and J usage is TRBJ1-1; 9 nucleotides align to TRBD1. V shed 3 bases, J shed 4 bases, and the junction held 4 bases outside the gene matches. CDR3 length: 14 residues. Per the germline V gene, CDR1 is SGHRS and CDR2 is YFSETQ. The CDR3 spells CASSSTGGRTEAFF. The CDR3 region has the DNA TGCGCCAGCAGCTCGACAGGGGGTCGCACTGAAGCTTTCTTT.

Ten or more counts support this clonotype. The V gene is TRBV29-1, the J gene TRBJ1-1; D might be TRBD1 (6 bases). V lost 6 bases and J lost 0, with 14 bases in between. Germline lookup yields CDR1 SQVTM and CDR2 ANQGSEA. The CDR3 has 14 residues. CDR3 loop: CSVRGAGMNTEAFF. CDR3 sequence (DNA): TGCAGCGTCCGGGGGGCGGGCATGAACACTGAAGCTTTCTTT.

This clonotype was found a few times. As DNA, the CDR3 is TGCGCCAGCAGCGACTCCAGACAGGGGGCGAACACCGGGGAGCTGTTTTTT. Translating it yields CASSDSRQGANTGELFF. V usage is TRBV5-1 and J usage is TRBJ2-2; TRBD1 agrees at 9 bases. The CDR3 covers 17 residues. V gave up 4 bases and J gave up 0 bases; unmatched junction bases: 7. Germline CDR1 SGHRS, CDR2 YFSETQ.

Ten or more counts support this clonotype. The rearrangement links TRBV12-3 or TRBV12-4 to TRBJ2-3; TRBD2 is a possible D gene (5 bases). Trimming cost V 7 bases and J 5 bases, with 19 bases left between them. This CDR3 spans 15 amino acids. The CDR3 sequence: CASNPSGARVDTQYF. In DNA, the CDR3 is TGTGCCAGCAACCCGAGCGGTGCCAGAGTAGATACGCAGTATTTT.

This clonotype was counted ten times or more. The chain carries TRBV5-1 and TRBJ2-1; 12 positions agree with TRBD2. CDR1 SGHRS and CDR2 YFSETQ come from the germline V gene. The CDR3 consists of 17 residues. Trimming cost V 1 base and J 9 bases; bases outside gene matches: 11. The CDR3 loop is CASSLLASGGASGEQFF. The CDR3 DNA is TGCGCCAGCAGCTTGTTGGCTAGCGGGGGGGCCAGTGGTGAGCAGTTCTTC.

There are a few counts of this clonotype. The chain has TRBV27 and TRBJ2-1; 13 bases line up with TRBD2. Losses at the gene ends were 6 bases for V and 6 bases for J; bases not matched to a gene: 11. This CDR3 contains 17 residues. CDR1 is MNHEY, CDR2 SMNVEV, per germline (reference sequence). The CDR3 coding sequence is TGTGCCAGCAGCAGCCGTGGTGGGACTAGCGGGATCAATGAGCAGTTCTTC. Amino acids: CASSSRGGTSGINEQFF.